This TCR beta chain originates from a study of T cells after yellow fever vaccination (dated by TCRdb to between 2017 and 2020). Turning to the overall study: The SMART-Seq v4 Ultra Low Input RNA kit was used to prepare libraries from fractions with low cell numbers. Two healthy male donors, one aged 18 to 29 and one aged 30 to 40 years, made up the cohort. To track T-cell clones before and after primary and booster YFV17D yellow fever vaccination, bulk TCR alpha and beta repertoires were sequenced longitudinally. Bulk PBMC replicates and cell subsets were isolated from blood drawn at multiple timepoints before and after both primary and secondary immunization.

The table lists this clonotype with many counts. Its antigen has not been determined. No base-level quality is on record; no much larger clone is a single base apart. TCR cDNA was synthesized by 5'RACE template switching, which introduced a universal primer site and unique molecular identifiers. Priming of cDNA synthesis was performed from both the TCR alpha and TCR beta constant segments. Libraries were amplified in two PCR steps, with sample barcodes and sequencing adapters added in the second step. Sequencing of libraries was performed on Illumina HiSeq 2500 (2x100 bp) or NovaSeq (2x150 bp). Regarding the original processing steps: Reads were demultiplexed and collapsed into UMI consensus sequences with MIGEC, and V(D)J alignment was performed with MiXCR. Using edgeR on replicate PBMC samples, clonotypes were called vaccine-responding if FDR was below 0.01 and the log2 fold change was above 5 up to day 15. Bulk clonotypes were assigned CD4 or CD8 identity according to which sequenced CD4 or CD8 repertoire held them at higher abundance. TCRdb reanalyzed the raw reads on its own, using fastp at Q25 for trimming and MiXCR for clone calling, and kept in-frame beta chains. Rows with one shared CDR3 protein collapse into an entry with the most common genes and DNA. The V and J calls and clone size come from TCRdb's table, not from the authors' own analysis. In all, the sample holds hundreds of thousands of distinct CDR3 sequences, and around 6.4% of those were seen once. The top ten clones comprise 15% of the sample.

Results the study describes overall, beyond this receptor: A small share of clonotypes was detected in both CD4 and CD8 compartments, with the overlap likely arising from convergent recombination. Most clones expanded after primary vaccination were re-detected after the booster (almost 97% of CD4 and roughly 85% of CD8), suggesting broad memory maintenance. The study included only a couple of donors, which limits how far the findings can be generalized. Compared with the primary T-cell response, the secondary T-cell response was weaker but faster, peaking on day 5 rather than day 15. Because abundant contaminating clonotypes from the bulk population could be contained in FACS-sorted repertoires, computational filtering was required.

Trimming at the junction amounts to 0 bases on V and 7 bases on J, and the germline ends lie 14 bases apart. The germline V gene (reference sequence) gives CDR1 as DFQATT and CDR2 as SNEGSKA. The CDR3 contains 14 residues, cysteine and phenylalanine counted. The sequence is cut down to CDR3 DNA, 42 bases in frame from base 1. This sample's treatment or condition label indicates: live attenuated yellow fever vaccine strain. At each blood-draw timepoint, two biological replicates of bulk PBMCs were obtained. PBMCs were isolated from peripheral blood using a standard Ficoll-Paque protocol. TriZol was used to extract RNA from bulk PBMCs, CD4 and CD8 fractions, and dextramer-positive and dextramer-negative fractions.

The sample here was PBMCs, taken 5 days after the yellow fever booster vaccination. The V and J segments used are TRBV20-1 and TRBJ2-3, with the D gene not confidently named. The TCR was taken from a man under 40 who received the YFV17D yellow fever vaccine. The CDR3 region reads CSARDGFIRNTQYF. In nucleotide form, the sequence is TGCAGTGCTAGAGATGGGTTTATCCGGAATACGCAGTATTTT.